A single sample gave rise to the 20 T cell receptor beta chains below, sequenced in a study of vaccination effects on CD4 cells after COVID-19. Sequencing used immunoSEQ multiplex PCR; TCRdb keeps in-frame clones, though not all of them. Of some 39,000 clones detected, 82% appear once; the ten largest clones hold roughly 3%. No antigen has been assigned to these receptors. Isolation of CD4+ T cells took place after less than 12 days of culture. Here the sequenced sample was CD4+ T cells from PBMCs cultured without peptide, taken before COVID-19 vaccination. The receptors here all came from a human donor who received a COVID-19 vaccine.

The chain uses TRBV11-2 and TRBJ2-7; unclear D gene. The V gene lost 2 bases and the J gene lost 1 base, with 18 bases spanning the gap. This CDR3 region has 17 residues. The germline V gene has CDR1 SGHAT and CDR2 FQNNGV. CDR3 region: CASSLLSLYPLSYEQYV. For the CDR3, the DNA is TGTGCCAGCAGCTTATTATCGTTGTATCCCCTTTCCTACGAGCAGTACGTC.

The chain combines TRBV24-1 with TRBJ2-5, with D possibly TRBD1 on 8 matching bases. CDR1 is KGHDR, CDR2 SFDVKD, per germline. Trimming shortened V by 2 bases and J by 6 bases, and 15 bases separated the two germline ends. The CDR3 consists of 15 residues. CDR3 amino acids: CATSDSGQGGQTQYF. The CDR3 DNA follows: TGTGCCACCAGTGATTCAGGACAGGGAGGGCAGACCCAGTACTTC.

This chain joins TRBV11-2 and TRBJ1-4; 7 nucleotides agree with TRBD1. This CDR3 comprises 15 residues. CDR1 SGHAT and CDR2 FQNNGV come from the germline V gene. The trim removed 5 bases at V and 8 bases at J, leaving 11 bases unmatched. CDR3 amino acids: CASSRREQGWEKLFF. In nucleotides, the CDR3 is TGTGCCAGCAGCCGCCGAGAACAGGGGTGGGAAAAACTGTTTTTT. The whole variable domain, remainder taken from reference TRBV11-2 and TRBJ1-4, is EAGVAQSPRYKIIEKRQSVAFWCNPISGHATLYWYQQILGQGPKLLIQFQNNGVVDDSQLPKDRFSAERLKGVDSTLKIQPAKLEDSAVYLCASSRREQGWEKLFFGSGTQLSVL.

The chain employs TRBV6-1 and TRBJ1-3, with 7 bases aligning to TRBD1. The germline gives CDR1 MNHNS, CDR2 SASEGT. J was trimmed by 8 bases and V by 1 base; bases with no gene match: 8. The length of the CDR3 is 15 residues. This CDR3 is CASSEGQGGRYTIYF. CDR3 DNA: TGTGCCAGCAGTGAAGGACAGGGAGGGAGGTACACCATATATTTT.

The J gene is TRBJ2-2, the V gene TRBV9; D gene ambiguous. From germline, CDR1 is SGDLS and CDR2 YYNGEE. The V gene lost 4 bases and the J gene lost 8 bases, with 9 bases spanning the gap. The CDR3 is 12 amino acids. DNA for the CDR3: TGTGCCAGCAGCTCCCAGGCGGGGGAGCTGTTTTTT. Its protein product is CASSSQAGELFF. Together with reference TRBV9 and TRBJ2-2, the CDR3 gives the full variable domain: DSGVTQTPKHLITATGQRVTLRCSPRSGDLSVYWYQQSLDQGLQFLIQYYNGEERAKGNILERFSAQQFPDLHSELNLSSLELGDSALYFCASSSQAGELFFGEGSRLTVL.

The genes are TRBV28 and TRBJ1-6, with TRBD1 matching over 7 bases. Germline lookup yields CDR1 MDHEN and CDR2 SYDVKM. V dropped 8 bases and J dropped 1; count of bases not matched to a gene: 11. The CDR3 spans 17 residues. The CDR3, as DNA: TGTGCCAGCGCCACGGTCCCAGGGGGGTCCTATAATTCACCCCTCCACTTT. Amino acid sequence: CASATVPGGSYNSPLHF. The variable domain in full, with the rest retrieved from reference TRBV28 and TRBJ1-6, is DVKVTQSSRYLVKRTGEKVFLECVQDMDHENMFWYRQDPGLGLRLIYFSYDVKMKEKGDIPEGYSVSREKKERFSLILESASTNQTSMYLCASATVPGGSYNSPLHFGNGTRLTVT.

The chain recombines TRBV28 with TRBJ2-2, with TRBD1 matching over 8 bases. This CDR3 has 16 amino acids. The V and J ends lost 7 bases and 5 bases, in that order; junction bases with no gene match: 12. CDR1 and CDR2 from the germline V gene are MDHEN and SYDVKM. The CDR3 DNA reads TGTGCCAGCACCCCTAGGGCAGGGGGCCGGACCGGGGAGCTGTTTTTT. Translated, it gives CASTPRAGGRTGELFF.

The rearrangement links TRBV2 to TRBJ2-2; 7 bases match TRBD2. Germline assignment: CDR1 SNHLY and CDR2 FYNNEI. V trimming: 8 bases; J trimming: 5 bases; junction bases outside the gene matches: 20. The CDR3 extends over 18 amino acids. CDR3 bases: TGTGCCAGCGGTGGGGGGGGAGATTCTAACACCAGGACCGGGGAGCTGTTTTTT. Protein: CASGGGGDSNTRTGELFF.

The CDR3 protein is CASRSRDRGTGELFF. The CDR3 bases are TGTGCCAGTAGAAGCCGGGACAGGGGCACCGGGGAGCTGTTTTTT. The rearrangement links TRBV19 to TRBJ2-2; the match to TRBD1 covers 10 bases. The trim removed 6 bases at V and 4 bases at J, leaving 5 bases unmatched. The CDR3 consists of 15 residues. Looked up from germline, CDR1 is LNHDA and CDR2 is SQIVND (reference sequence).

The V gene is TRBV7-2, the J gene TRBJ2-1; D possibly uses TRBD1 or TRBD2 (5 bases each). Trimming cost V 0 bases and J 0 bases, with 9 bases left between them. CDR1 and CDR2 from the germline V gene are SGHTA and FQGNSA. The CDR3 loop spans 16 amino acids. CDR3 sequence (DNA): TGTGCCAGCAGCTTAGCGGGGACGAGCTCCTACAATGAGCAGTTCTTC. Translating gives CASSLAGTSSYNEQFF.

This chain joins TRBV18 and TRBJ1-4; possibly TRBD1 for D (6 bases). V gave up 3 bases and J gave up 5 bases, with 10 bases separating them. This CDR3 region has 14 residues. Germline V gene sequence: CDR1 KGHSH, CDR2 LQKENI. This chain's CDR3 is CASSPTGPNEKLFF. The CDR3 DNA reads as TGTGCCAGCTCACCGACAGGCCCAAATGAAAAACTGTTTTTT.

The V and J genes are TRBV9 and TRBJ1-2; perhaps TRBD1 as D (6 bases). V dropped 4 bases and J dropped 3 bases, with 10 bases sitting between them. Germline CDR1 is SGDLS and CDR2 is YYNGEE. The CDR3 has 13 amino acids. This CDR3 reads CASSRDTDYGYTF. CDR3 bases: TGTGCCAGCAGCCGGGACACCGACTATGGCTACACCTTC. Using reference TRBV9 and TRBJ1-2 for the parts outside the CDR3, the full variable domain is DSGVTQTPKHLITATGQRVTLRCSPRSGDLSVYWYQQSLDQGLQFLIQYYNGEERAKGNILERFSAQQFPDLHSELNLSSLELGDSALYFCASSRDTDYGYTFGSGTRLTVV.

The rearrangement uses TRBV18 and TRBJ2-3; 13 bases match TRBD2. The trim removed 3 bases at V and 4 bases at J, leaving 4 bases unmatched. Looked up from germline, CDR1 is KGHSH and CDR2 is LQKENI. This CDR3 contains 16 residues. The CDR3 here is CASSPSGTSGADTQYF. The CDR3 DNA reads as TGTGCCAGCTCACCCTCCGGGACTAGCGGGGCAGATACGCAGTATTTT.

This clone was observed once. The V gene is TRBV7-3, the J gene TRBJ2-5; TRBD2 matches at 15 bases. Germline assignment: CDR1 SGHTA and CDR2 FQGTGA. CDR3 length equals 16 residues. Trimming cost V 1 base and J 5 bases; bases outside gene matches: 2. The CDR3 spells CASSLMGLAGGETQYF. The CDR3 DNA reads TGTGCCAGCAGCTTAATGGGACTAGCGGGGGGCGAGACCCAGTACTTC.

The chain employs TRBV15 and TRBJ2-3; D is perhaps TRBD2 (6 bases). This CDR3 contains 12 residues. Trimming pared 4 bases from V and 5 bases from J, leaving 7 bases between. CDR1 is LNHNV, CDR2 YYDKDF, per germline (reference sequence). CDR3 coding DNA: TGTGCCACCAGCATGGGAGGAGATACGCAGTATTTT. Translating gives CATSMGGDTQYF.

This clone occurred once. The chain links TRBV18 to TRBJ1-1, with no clear D. V gave up 2 bases and J gave up 1 base, with 8 bases separating them. CDR3 length: 14 amino acids. Germline assignment: CDR1 KGHSH and CDR2 LQKENI. Here the CDR3 reads CASSPLLQNTEAFF. The CDR3 DNA reads as TGTGCCAGCTCACCATTGCTGCAGAACACTGAAGCTTTCTTT.

The chain joins TRBV24-1 to TRBJ2-5; D not certain. Trimming stripped 0 bases from V and 5 bases from J, with 6 bases between. Germline assignment: CDR1 KGHDR and CDR2 SFDVKD. This CDR3 spans 13 amino acids. The CDR3 bases are TGTGCCACCAGTGATTTGACCCCGGAGACCCAGTACTTC. Amino acid sequence: CATSDLTPETQYF.

This chain joins TRBV3-1 (or the pseudogene TRBV3-2) and TRBJ2-7, with 7 bases that match TRBD1. This CDR3 has 16 amino acids. J lost 3 bases, V lost 1 base, and 9 bases had no gene match. Looked up from germline, CDR1 is LGHDT and CDR2 is YNNKEL (reference sequence). The CDR3 loop is CASSQGTGRPHYEQYV. In DNA, the CDR3 is TGTGCCAGCAGCCAAGGGACAGGTCGCCCCCACTACGAGCAGTACGTC.

In its sample, this clone was seen once. This sequence joins TRBV11-2 and TRBJ2-5, with D perhaps TRBD2 (6 bases). The germline V gene has CDR1 SGHAT and CDR2 FQNNGV. This CDR3 has 15 residues. V was cut by 0 bases and J by 4 bases, with 12 bases left in between. Here the CDR3 DNA reads TGTGCCAGCAGCTTAGAGGGTTTACTAGCAGAGACCCAGTACTTC. Encoded protein: CASSLEGLLAETQYF.

This CDR3 reads CASSAERDLHF. In DNA form, the CDR3 reads TGTGCCAGCAGCGCTGAAAGGGACCTCCACTTT. The V and J genes are TRBV2 and TRBJ1-6; D ambiguous. Germline-derived CDR1 and CDR2 are SNHLY and FYNNEI. This CDR3 comprises 11 residues. V was pared by 6 bases and J by 15 bases, with 12 bases between.